Following are 10 T cell receptor beta chains from one sample sequenced in a study of blood T cell repertoires in COVID-19. TCRdb's table, derived via immunoSEQ multiplex PCR, lists solely in-frame clones and lacks some. The sample records roughly 11,000 clones, around 71% being singletons. Specimen: peripheral blood. These receptors were obtained from a man in his 60s with COVID-19, enrolled during active disease.

The chain is built from TRBV5-1 and TRBJ2-5, with 10 nucleotides matching TRBD1. J gave up 4 bases and V 1 base, and 7 bases lay outside the gene matches. Germline V gene lookup returns CDR1 SGHRS and CDR2 YFSETQ. The CDR3 extends over 16 amino acids. The CDR3: CASSLQGQGLGETQYF. The CDR3 DNA follows: TGCGCCAGCAGCTTGCAGGGACAGGGGTTGGGAGAGACCCAGTACTTC.

The chain links TRBV7-2 to TRBJ1-1; D unclear. This CDR3 has 12 residues. V gave up 7 bases and J gave up 6 bases, with 12 bases separating them. Germline V gene data show CDR1 as SGHTA and CDR2 as FQGNSA. The CDR3 DNA sequence: TGTGCCAGCACCCTCCGGGGAGCTGAAGCTTTCTTT. It is translated as CASTLRGAEAFF.

This chain connects TRBV5-1 to TRBJ2-5, with a possible D match to TRBD1 (7 bases). The CDR3 runs to 16 residues. Per the germline V gene, CDR1 is SGHRS and CDR2 is YFSETQ. Between the trimmed V and J ends, which lost 6 bases and 7 bases, there was a span of 25 bases. The DNA for the CDR3 is TGCGCCAGCACCCAGGGGGGCGGACGGCGAACGAGGACCCAGTACTTC. Its protein product is CASTQGGGRRTRTQYF.

There are a few counts of this clone. V usage is TRBV7-2 and J usage is TRBJ1-2, with 7 bases fitting TRBD1. CDR1 and CDR2 from the germline V gene are SGHTA and FQGNSA. The J segment lost 4 bases and the V segment lost 1 base, leaving 3 bases of the junction unmatched. There are 14 residues in the CDR3. CDR3 sequence reads: CASSLDRGRYGYTF. CDR3 DNA: TGTGCCAGCAGCTTAGACAGGGGACGCTATGGCTACACCTTC.

The J gene is TRBJ2-3, the V gene TRBV29-1; TRBD2 matches at 12 bases. Germline lookup yields CDR1 SQVTM and CDR2 ANQGSEA. This CDR3 region has 16 residues. Trimming removed 4 bases from V and 0 bases from J; junction bases left unmatched: 5. The CDR3 sequence is CSVVRLAGASTDTQYF. CDR3 sequence (DNA): TGCAGCGTTGTTAGACTAGCGGGGGCAAGCACAGATACGCAGTATTTT.

V is TRBV28 and J is TRBJ2-1; 9 bases line up with TRBD2. Germline V gene data show CDR1 as MDHEN and CDR2 as SYDVKM. The CDR3 has 14 residues. Trimming cost V 2 bases and J 9 bases; bases outside gene matches: 5. The CDR3 nucleotides are TGTGCCAGCAGTTTAGGCGGGAGGGCCAGTGAGCAGTTCTTC. This translates into CASSLGGRASEQFF. Full variable domain (outside the CDR3, taken from reference TRBV28 and TRBJ2-1): DVKVTQSSRYLVKRTGEKVFLECVQDMDHENMFWYRQDPGLGLRLIYFSYDVKMKEKGDIPEGYSVSREKKERFSLILESASTNQTSMYLCASSLGGRASEQFFGPGTRLTVL.

In regard to this clone: The limits of the CDR3 on the DNA are not certain, so only TCRdb's listed CDR3 is given. This rearrangement joins TRBV12-2 to TRBJ2-7; the table's D gene call, TRBD1, was not cross checked with the DNA. TRBV12-2 is tagged as a pseudogene. The CDR3 has 23 residues if both end residues are counted. CDR3 in amino acids: CASRSYPFLDRAFAAGSSYEQYV.

The rearrangement joins TRBV11-3 to TRBJ2-1, with TRBD1 matching over 7 bases. CDR3 length: 16 amino acids. Germline values: CDR1 SGHNT, CDR2 YENEEA. The V gene end was trimmed by 4 bases and the J gene end by 2 bases; junction bases not matched to a gene: 8. This CDR3 reads CASSSNRGGTYNEQFF. As DNA, the CDR3 is TGTGCCAGCAGCTCGAACAGGGGTGGGACCTACAATGAGCAGTTCTTC. Supplemented by reference TRBV11-3 and TRBJ2-1, the full variable domain reads EAGVVQSPRYKIIEKKQPVAFWCNPISGHNTLYWYLQNLGQGPELLIRYENEEAVDDSQLPKDRFSAERLKGVDSTLKIQPAELGDSAVYLCASSSNRGGTYNEQFFGPGTRLTVL.

This clone was found a few times. The chain joins TRBV3-1 (or the pseudogene TRBV3-2) to TRBJ2-2; 8 positions match TRBD2. In germline, CDR1 is LGHDT, CDR2 YNNKEL (reference sequence). The CDR3 spans 15 residues. V shed 1 base and J 7 bases; nucleotides not matched to a gene: 5. In DNA form, the CDR3 reads TGTGCCAGCAGCCAAGTAGCGGGGATGGGCGGGGAGCTGTTTTTT. It translates to CASSQVAGMGGELFF.

The chain is built from TRBV2 and TRBJ1-2; D is ambiguous. This CDR3 comprises 13 residues. V lost 6 bases to trimming and J lost 4 bases, with 12 bases between them. Germline CDR1 reads SNHLY; CDR2 reads FYNNEI. The chain's CDR3 is CASRGSGSYGYTF. The DNA for the CDR3 is TGTGCCAGCAGGGGATCGGGGTCCTATGGCTACACCTTC.